This is a list of T cell receptor beta chains from one sample in a study of blood T cell repertoires in COVID-19. Method: immunoSEQ multiplex PCR; TCRdb's copy keeps in-frame clones and lacks some. This table has 100,000 to 150,000 clones, 84% appearing once. Sequences were obtained from peripheral blood. The receptor set was obtained from a man aged 55 to 70 with acute or convalescent COVID-19. Both conserved end residues are part of each CDR3. The listing skips clone size in some rows; elsewhere it reads once, few, many or a size class.

len,j_gene,v_gene,abundance,CDR3aa
15,TRBJ2-7,TRBV19,once,CASSTTGHVSYEQYF
17,TRBJ2-7,TRBV24-1,-,CATSGRQGGASQYEQYF
14,TRBJ2-7,TRBV9,-,CASSPQSTIYEQYF
15,TRBJ1-2,TRBV5-1,once,CASSLVGTGDYGYTF
13,TRBJ1-4,TRBV6-5,-,CASSKQGSEKLFF
15,TRBJ2-1,TRBV9,-,CASSAQITLSNEQFF
13,TRBJ1-1,TRBV19,-,CASSTTGWTEAFF
12,TRBJ2-4,TRBV10-3,-,CAISDRENIQYF
16,TRBJ1-5,TRBV5-6,once,CASSLTPQGMGQPQHF
14,TRBJ2-3,TRBV3-1/TRBV3-2,-,CASSHRGGPDTQYF
15,TRBJ2-7,TRBV5-1,-,CASSFSPGLGYEQYF